This T cell receptor (beta chain) was profiled in a study of T cell changes during pregnancy in multiple sclerosis. CDR3 length equals 14 residues. The germline V gene has CDR1 MNHEY and CDR2 SVGAGI. Assay: immunoSEQ multiplex PCR; the TCRdb copy retains only in-frame clones and omits some. The data contain roughly 59,000 clones, 93% of them singletons. The chain employs TRBV6-5 and TRBJ2-5; TRBD1 is a possible D gene (6 bases). The DNA end favors TRBJ2-7, so the J call may be wrong. The source material was CD4+ T cells from peripheral blood mononuclear cells, sampled before pregnancy. The TCR comes from a female donor with multiple sclerosis, enrolled in a pregnancy study. Here the CDR3 reads CASRSSPTGNEQYF. DNA for the CDR3: TGTGCCAGCAGGTCATCACCAACAGGGAACGAGCAGTACTTC.